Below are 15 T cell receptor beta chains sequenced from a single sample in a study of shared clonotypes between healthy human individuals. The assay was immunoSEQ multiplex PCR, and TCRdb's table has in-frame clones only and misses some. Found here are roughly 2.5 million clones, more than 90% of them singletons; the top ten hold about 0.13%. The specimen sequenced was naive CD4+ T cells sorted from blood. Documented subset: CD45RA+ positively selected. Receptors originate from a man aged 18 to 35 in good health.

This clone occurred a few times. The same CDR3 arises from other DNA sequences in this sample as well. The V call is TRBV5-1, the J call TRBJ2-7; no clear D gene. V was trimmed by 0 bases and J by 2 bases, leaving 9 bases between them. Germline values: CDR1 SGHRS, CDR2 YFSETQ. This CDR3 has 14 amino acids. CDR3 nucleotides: TGCGCCAGCAGCTTGGGTGACCGAGCCTACGAGCAGTACTTC. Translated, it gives CASSLGDRAYEQYF.

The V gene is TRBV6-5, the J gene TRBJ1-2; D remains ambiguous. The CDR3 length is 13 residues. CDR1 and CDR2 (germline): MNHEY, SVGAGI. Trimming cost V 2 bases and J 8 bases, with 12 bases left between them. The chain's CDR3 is CASSYGVSGGYTF. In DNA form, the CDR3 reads TGTGCCAGCAGTTACGGGGTCAGTGGGGGCTACACCTTC.

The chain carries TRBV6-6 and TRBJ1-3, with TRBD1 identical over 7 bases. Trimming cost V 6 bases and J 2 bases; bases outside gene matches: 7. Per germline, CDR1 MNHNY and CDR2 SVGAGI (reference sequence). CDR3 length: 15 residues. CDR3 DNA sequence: TGTGCCAGCAGGCCCGACAGGGCCCCTGGAAACACCATATATTTT. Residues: CASRPDRAPGNTIYF.

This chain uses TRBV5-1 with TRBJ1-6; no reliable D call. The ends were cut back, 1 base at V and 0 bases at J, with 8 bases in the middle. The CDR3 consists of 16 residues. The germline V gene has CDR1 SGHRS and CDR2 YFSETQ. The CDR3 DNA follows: TGCGCCAGCAGCTTGCTTGCCGACTCCTATAATTCACCCCTCCACTTT. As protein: CASSLLADSYNSPLHF.

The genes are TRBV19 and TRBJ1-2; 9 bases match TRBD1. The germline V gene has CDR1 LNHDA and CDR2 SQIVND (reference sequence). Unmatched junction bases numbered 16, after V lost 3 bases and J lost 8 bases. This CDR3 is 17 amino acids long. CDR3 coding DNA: TGTGCCAGTAGTATCCTCCGTACCCCCACAGGGGGCGGAGGCTACACCTTC. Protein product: CASSILRTPTGGGGYTF.

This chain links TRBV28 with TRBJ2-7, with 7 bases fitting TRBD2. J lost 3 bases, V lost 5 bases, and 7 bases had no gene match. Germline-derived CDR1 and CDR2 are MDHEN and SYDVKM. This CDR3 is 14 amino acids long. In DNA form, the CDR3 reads TGTGCCAGCAGTCCGAGCGGGGCACTCTACGAGCAGTACTTC. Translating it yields CASSPSGALYEQYF.

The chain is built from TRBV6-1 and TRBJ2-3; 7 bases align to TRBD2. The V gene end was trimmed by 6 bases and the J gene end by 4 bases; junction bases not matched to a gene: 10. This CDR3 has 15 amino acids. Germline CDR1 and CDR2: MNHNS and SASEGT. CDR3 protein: CASRATSYEADTQYF. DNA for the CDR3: TGTGCCAGCAGGGCGACTAGCTACGAGGCAGATACGCAGTATTTT.

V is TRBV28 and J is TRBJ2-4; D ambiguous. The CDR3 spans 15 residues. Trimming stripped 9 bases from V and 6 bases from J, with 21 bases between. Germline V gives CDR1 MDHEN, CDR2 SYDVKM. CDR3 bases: TGTGCCAGTGCCCCCGGTGGGGTTCTAGGAAACATTCAGTACTTC. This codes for CASAPGGVLGNIQYF.

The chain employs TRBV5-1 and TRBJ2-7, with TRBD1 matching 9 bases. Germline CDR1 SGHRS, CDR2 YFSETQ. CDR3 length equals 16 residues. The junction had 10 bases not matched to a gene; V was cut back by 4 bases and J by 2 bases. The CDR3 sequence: CASSRGAGTGPYEQYF. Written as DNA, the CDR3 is TGCGCCAGCAGCCGGGGGGCCGGGACAGGGCCCTACGAGCAGTACTTC.

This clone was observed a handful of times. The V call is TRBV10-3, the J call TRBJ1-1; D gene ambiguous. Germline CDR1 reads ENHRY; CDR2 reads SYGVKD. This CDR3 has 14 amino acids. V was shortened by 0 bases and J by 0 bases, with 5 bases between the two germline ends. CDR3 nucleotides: TGTGCCATCAGTGAGTCGGAGATGAACACTGAAGCTTTCTTT. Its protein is CAISESEMNTEAFF.

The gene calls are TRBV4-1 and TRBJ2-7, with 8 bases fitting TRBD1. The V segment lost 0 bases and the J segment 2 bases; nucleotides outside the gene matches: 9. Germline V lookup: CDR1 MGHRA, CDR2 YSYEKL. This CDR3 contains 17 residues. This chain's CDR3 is CASSQEDRGPYAYEQYF. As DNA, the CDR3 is TGCGCCAGCAGCCAAGAAGACAGGGGCCCCTATGCCTACGAGCAGTACTTC.

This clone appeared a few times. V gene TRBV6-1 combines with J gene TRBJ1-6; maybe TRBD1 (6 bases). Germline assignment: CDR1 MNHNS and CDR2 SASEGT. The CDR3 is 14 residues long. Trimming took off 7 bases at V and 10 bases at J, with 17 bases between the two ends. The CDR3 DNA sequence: TGTGCCAGCATGGGGGGCACAAGGGGGTCACCCCTCCACTTT. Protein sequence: CASMGGTRGSPLHF.

CDR3 bases: TGTGCCAGCAGCTTAACACAGGGACGAGGCTATGGCTACACCTTC. Protein product: CASSLTQGRGYGYTF. The rearrangement links TRBV7-9 to TRBJ1-2; the D gene is possibly TRBD1 (6 bases). V dropped 2 bases and J dropped 4 bases, with 14 bases sitting between them. Germline V gives CDR1 SEHNR, CDR2 FQNEAQ (reference sequence). The CDR3 runs to 15 residues.

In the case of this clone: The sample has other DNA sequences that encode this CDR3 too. Here the CDR3 reads CASSLEGGEAFF. Here the CDR3 DNA reads TGTGCCAGCAGCTTAGAGGGGGGTGAAGCTTTCTTT. J is TRBJ1-1 and V is TRBV5-4, with D possibly being TRBD1 (6 bases). The germline CDR1 and CDR2 sequences are SGHNT and YYREEE (reference sequence). This CDR3 contains 12 residues. Deletions cut 2 bases from V and 7 bases from J, with 9 bases between.

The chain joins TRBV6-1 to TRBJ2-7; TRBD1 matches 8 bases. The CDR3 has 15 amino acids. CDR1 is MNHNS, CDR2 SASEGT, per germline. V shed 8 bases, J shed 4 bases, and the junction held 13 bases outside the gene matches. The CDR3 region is CASPSPDRGIYEQYF. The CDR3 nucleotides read TGTGCCAGCCCCTCCCCAGACAGGGGAATTTACGAGCAGTACTTC.